The entry below describes one T cell receptor beta chain. Its specificity is unknown. An end of the junction does not agree with germline; a read error may underlie this. The CDR3 has 16 residues. The germline gives CDR1 SGHAT, CDR2 FQNNGV. The data are from a study of tumor and adjacent non-tumor tissue in lung cancer. The wider study: The cohort had around twelve adenocarcinoma, 2 squamous cell and 1 small cell patients. Aged roughly 31 to 85 years, patients included roughly eleven men and several women with stage I to III disease. Overall study results and limits: Tumor tissue had significantly higher TCR diversity than normal lung.

The library came from three nested PCR rounds adapted from ARM-PCR protocols. TCRdb re-derived calls from the multiplex PCR reads in MiXCR, one entry per CDR3 protein. Of approximately 79,000 distinct CDR3 sequences detected, 55% to 80% appear once; the ten largest clones hold roughly a tenth. This sample's RNA came from whole unsorted tissue. Between August and November 2014, newly diagnosed, chemotherapy-naive lung cancer patients underwent thoracic surgery in China. The sequenced sample consisted of lung tumor tissue. This chain uses TRBV11-2 with TRBJ2-3, with a weak D call TRBD1 (5 bases). This receptor was obtained from a woman in her thirties or forties with non-small cell lung cancer. The DNA of the CDR3 is TGTGTCAGTAGCTTAGCCTCCCAGGGTAGCACAGATACACAGTATTTT. Its protein product is CVSSLASQGSTDTQYF.